This T cell receptor beta chain stems from a study of blood T cell repertoires in COVID-19. The CDR3 is made up of 14 amino acids. CDR1 and CDR2 (germline): ENHRY, SYGVKD. The V gene lost 2 bases and the J gene lost 6 bases, with 13 bases spanning the gap. Study processing details: Reference gene primer amplification gave estimated nucleated cell counts. The assay was immunoSEQ multiplex PCR, and TCRdb's table has in-frame clones only and misses some. V, J and clone size are those of that table, while D and trimming were read from the DNA. The data contain some 270,000 clones, 89% of them singletons. The TCR originated in a man between 50 and 59 years old with acute or convalescent COVID-19. The rearrangement joins TRBV10-3 to TRBJ1-1, with a possible D match to TRBD1 (5 bases). Sequencing was performed on peripheral blood. CDR3 sequence reads: CAISERGGEAEAFF. DNA of the CDR3: TGTGCCATCAGTGAGAGGGGTGGAGAGGCTGAAGCTTTCTTT.